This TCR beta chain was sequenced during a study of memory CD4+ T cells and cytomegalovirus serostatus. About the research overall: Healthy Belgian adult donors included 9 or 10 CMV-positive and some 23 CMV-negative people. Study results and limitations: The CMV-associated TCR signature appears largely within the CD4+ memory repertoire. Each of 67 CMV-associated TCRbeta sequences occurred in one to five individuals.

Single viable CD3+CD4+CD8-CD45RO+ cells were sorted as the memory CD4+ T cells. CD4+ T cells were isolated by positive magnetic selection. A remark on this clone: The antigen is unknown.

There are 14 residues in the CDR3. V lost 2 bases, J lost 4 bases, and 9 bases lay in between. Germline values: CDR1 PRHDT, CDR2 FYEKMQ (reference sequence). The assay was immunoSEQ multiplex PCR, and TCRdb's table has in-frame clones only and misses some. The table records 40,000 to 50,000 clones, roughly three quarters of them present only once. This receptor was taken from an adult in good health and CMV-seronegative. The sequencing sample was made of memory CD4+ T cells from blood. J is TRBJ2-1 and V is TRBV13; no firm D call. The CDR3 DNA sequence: TGTGCCAGCAGCTTAAACGTAGTGTACAATGAGCAGTTCTTC. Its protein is CASSLNVVYNEQFF.